Sequencing of this T cell receptor beta chain was carried out in a study of blood T cell repertoires in COVID-19. Study at large: T cells, B-cell-depleted T cells, or PBMCs provided the cDNA or gDNA that served as material.

Participants came from about 23 US areas, aged about 18 to 90 years. Self-reported history from a screening survey and questionnaire set each donor's cohort. Germline assignment: CDR1 SNHLY and CDR2 FYNNEI. The CDR3 is made up of 15 amino acids. The ends were cut back, 4 bases at V and 5 bases at J, with 17 bases in the middle. Original processing methods: Amplified reference gene primers provided the basis for estimating nucleated cell counts. Only in-frame clones appear in the TCRdb table, and some are missing; sequencing was by immunoSEQ multiplex PCR. The V and J calls and clone size were taken over from that table, and D and trimming were inferred from the DNA. Found here are fewer than 300,000 clones, 85% to 90% of them singletons; the top ten hold about 16%.

This receptor was obtained from a man in his late teens or twenties who had recovered from COVID-19. Sequencing was carried out using PBMCs or T cells enriched from blood (not recorded which). The chain has TRBV2 and TRBJ1-1; D not certain. This chain's CDR3 is CASSAMPRPGTEAFF. The CDR3 DNA is TGTGCCAGCAGTGCAATGCCGAGGCCCGGGACTGAAGCTTTCTTT.